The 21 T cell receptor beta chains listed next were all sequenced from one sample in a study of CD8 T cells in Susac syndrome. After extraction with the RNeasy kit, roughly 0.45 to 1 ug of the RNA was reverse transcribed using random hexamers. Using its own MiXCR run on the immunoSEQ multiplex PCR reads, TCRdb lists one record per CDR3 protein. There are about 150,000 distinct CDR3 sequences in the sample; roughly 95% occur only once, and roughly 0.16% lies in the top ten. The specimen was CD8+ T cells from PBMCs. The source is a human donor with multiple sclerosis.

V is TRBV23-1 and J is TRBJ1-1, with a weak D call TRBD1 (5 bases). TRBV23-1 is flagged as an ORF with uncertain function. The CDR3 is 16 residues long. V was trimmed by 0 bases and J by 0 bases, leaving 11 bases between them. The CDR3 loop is CASSQSLAGLNTEAFF. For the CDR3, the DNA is TGCGCCAGCAGTCAATCCTTGGCAGGGTTGAACACTGAAGCTTTCTTT.

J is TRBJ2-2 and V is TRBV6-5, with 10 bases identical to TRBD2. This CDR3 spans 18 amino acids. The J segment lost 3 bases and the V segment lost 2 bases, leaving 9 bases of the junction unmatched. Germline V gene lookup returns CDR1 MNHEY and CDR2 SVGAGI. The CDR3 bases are TGTGCCAGCAGTTACGCTAGAGCGGGGGGGCGGTACACCGGGGAGCTGTTTTTT. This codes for CASSYARAGGRYTGELFF.

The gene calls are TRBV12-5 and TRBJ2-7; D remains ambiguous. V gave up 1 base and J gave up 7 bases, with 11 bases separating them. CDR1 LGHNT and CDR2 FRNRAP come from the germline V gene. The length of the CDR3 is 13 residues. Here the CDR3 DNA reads TGTGCTAGTGGTTTGGGGCCGGATGAGGAGCAGTACTTC. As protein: CASGLGPDEEQYF.

CDR3 protein: CAWSAAKETQYF. CDR3 coding DNA: TGTGCCTGGAGTGCAGCCAAAGAGACCCAGTACTTC. The rearrangement links TRBV30 to TRBJ2-5; D remains unclear. Between the trimmed V and J ends, which lost 1 base and 3 bases, there was a span of 6 bases. This CDR3 has 12 amino acids. Germline V CDR1 and CDR2: GTSNPN, SVGIG (reference sequence).

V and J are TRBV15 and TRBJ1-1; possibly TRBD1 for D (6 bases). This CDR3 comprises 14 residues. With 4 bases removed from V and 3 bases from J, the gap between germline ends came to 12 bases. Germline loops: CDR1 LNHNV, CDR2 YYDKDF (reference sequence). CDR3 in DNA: TGTGCCACCAGCAAGAGGTCAGGGGACACTGAAGCTTTCTTT. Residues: CATSKRSGDTEAFF.

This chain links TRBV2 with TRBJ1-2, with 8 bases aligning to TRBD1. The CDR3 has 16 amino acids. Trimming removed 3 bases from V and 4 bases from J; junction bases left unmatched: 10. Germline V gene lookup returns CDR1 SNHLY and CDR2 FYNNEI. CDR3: CASSETGEGTLYGYTF. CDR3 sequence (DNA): TGTGCCAGCAGTGAGACAGGGGAAGGGACCCTCTATGGCTACACCTTC.

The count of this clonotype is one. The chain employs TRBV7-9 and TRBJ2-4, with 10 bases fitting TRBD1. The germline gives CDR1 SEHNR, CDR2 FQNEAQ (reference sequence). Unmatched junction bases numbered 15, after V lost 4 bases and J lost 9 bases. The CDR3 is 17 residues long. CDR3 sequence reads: CASSSSGTGVSLGIQYF. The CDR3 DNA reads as TGTGCCAGCAGCTCCTCCGGGACAGGGGTGAGCCTGGGCATTCAGTACTTC.

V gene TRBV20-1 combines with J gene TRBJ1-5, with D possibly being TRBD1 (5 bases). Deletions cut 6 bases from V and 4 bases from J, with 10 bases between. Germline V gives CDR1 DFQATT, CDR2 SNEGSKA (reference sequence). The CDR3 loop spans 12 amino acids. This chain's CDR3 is CSARTRNQPQHF. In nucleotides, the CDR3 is TGCAGTGCCCGGACACGGAATCAGCCCCAGCATTTT.

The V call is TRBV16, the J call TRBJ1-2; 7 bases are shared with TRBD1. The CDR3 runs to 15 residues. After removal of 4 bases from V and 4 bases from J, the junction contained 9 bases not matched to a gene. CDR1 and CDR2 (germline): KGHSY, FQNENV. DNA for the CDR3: TGTGCCAGCAGCCGACCGGGACAGAGTATCTATGGCTACACCTTC. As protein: CASSRPGQSIYGYTF.

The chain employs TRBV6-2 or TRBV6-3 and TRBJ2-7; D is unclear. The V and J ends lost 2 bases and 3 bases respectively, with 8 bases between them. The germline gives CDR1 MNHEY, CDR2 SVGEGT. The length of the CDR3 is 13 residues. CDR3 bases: TGTGCCAGCAGTTACGGCTCTGGCTACGAGCAGTACTTC. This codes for CASSYGSGYEQYF.

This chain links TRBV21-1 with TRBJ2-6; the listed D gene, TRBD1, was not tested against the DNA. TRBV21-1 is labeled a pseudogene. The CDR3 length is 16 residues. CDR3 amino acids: CASSTLGQPGANVLTF. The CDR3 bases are TGTGCCAGCAGCACCCTGGGACAGCCTGGGGCCAACGTCCTGACTTTC.

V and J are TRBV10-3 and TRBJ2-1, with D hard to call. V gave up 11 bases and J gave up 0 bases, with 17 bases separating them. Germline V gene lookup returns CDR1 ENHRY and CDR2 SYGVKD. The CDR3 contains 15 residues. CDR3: CALRPETSSYNEQFF. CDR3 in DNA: TGTGCCCTAAGACCCGAGACGAGCTCCTACAATGAGCAGTTCTTC.

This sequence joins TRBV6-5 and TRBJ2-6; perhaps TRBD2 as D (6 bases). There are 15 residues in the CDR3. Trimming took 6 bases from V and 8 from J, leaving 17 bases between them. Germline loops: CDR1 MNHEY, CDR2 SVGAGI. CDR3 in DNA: TGTGCCAGCAGCCCATGGGGCGGGGAAACCAACGTCCTGACTTTC. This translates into CASSPWGGETNVLTF.

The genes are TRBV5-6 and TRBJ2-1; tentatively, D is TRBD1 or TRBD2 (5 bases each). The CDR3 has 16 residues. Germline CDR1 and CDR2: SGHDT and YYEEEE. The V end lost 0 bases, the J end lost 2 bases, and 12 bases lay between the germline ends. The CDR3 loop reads CASSLGVGAAYNEQFF. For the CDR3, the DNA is TGTGCCAGCAGCTTGGGTGTCGGGGCTGCCTACAATGAGCAGTTCTTC.

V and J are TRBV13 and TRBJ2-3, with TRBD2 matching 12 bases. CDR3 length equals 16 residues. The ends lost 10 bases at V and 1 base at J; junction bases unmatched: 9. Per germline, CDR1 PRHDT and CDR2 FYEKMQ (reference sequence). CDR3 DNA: TGTGCCACCGGACTAGCGGGGATGGGGGGCACAGATACGCAGTATTTT. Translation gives CATGLAGMGGTDTQYF.

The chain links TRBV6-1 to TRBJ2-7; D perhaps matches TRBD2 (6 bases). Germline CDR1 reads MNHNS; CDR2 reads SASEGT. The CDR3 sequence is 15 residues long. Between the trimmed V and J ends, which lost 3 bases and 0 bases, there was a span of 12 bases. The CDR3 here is CASSDFLGGSYEQYF. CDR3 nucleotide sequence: TGTGCCAGCAGTGACTTTCTGGGGGGCTCCTACGAGCAGTACTTC.

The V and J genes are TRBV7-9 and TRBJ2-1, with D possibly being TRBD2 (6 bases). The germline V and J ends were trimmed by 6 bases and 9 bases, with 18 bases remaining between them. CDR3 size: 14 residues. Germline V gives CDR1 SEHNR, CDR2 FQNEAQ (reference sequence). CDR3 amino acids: CASSEWTTGGEQFF. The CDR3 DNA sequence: TGTGCCAGCAGTGAGTGGACGACCGGGGGTGAGCAGTTCTTC.

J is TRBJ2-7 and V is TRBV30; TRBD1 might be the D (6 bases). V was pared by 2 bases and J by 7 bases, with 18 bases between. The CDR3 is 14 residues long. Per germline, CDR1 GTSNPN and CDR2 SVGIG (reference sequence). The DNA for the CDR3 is TGTGCCTGGAGTCTCGGGGACACCCTCCAAGAGCAGTACTTC. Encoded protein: CAWSLGDTLQEQYF.

DNA for the CDR3: TGCACCAGCAGCCAAGGACTAGCGGGGTATCCTGCAGCCTACGAGCAGTACGTC. It codes for CTSSQGLAGYPAAYEQYV. The chain has TRBV1 and TRBJ2-7; the table's D call, TRBD2, was not checked against the DNA. TRBV1 is noted as a pseudogene. The CDR3 contains 18 residues.

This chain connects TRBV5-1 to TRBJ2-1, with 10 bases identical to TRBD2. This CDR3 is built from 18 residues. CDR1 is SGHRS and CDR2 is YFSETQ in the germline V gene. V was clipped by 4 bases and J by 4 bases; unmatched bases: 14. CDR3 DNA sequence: TGCGCCAGCAGCCAACGTCGTAAGCGGGGGGGACAATACAATGAGCAGTTCTTC. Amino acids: CASSQRRKRGGQYNEQFF.

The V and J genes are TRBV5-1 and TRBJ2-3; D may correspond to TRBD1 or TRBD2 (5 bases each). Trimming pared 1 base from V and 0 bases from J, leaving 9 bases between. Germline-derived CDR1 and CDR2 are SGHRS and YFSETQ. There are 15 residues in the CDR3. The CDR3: CASSLYGASTDTQYF. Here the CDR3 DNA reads TGCGCCAGCAGCTTGTACGGGGCTAGCACAGATACGCAGTATTTT.